The clone carrying this TCR beta chain was observed a single time. Its antigen is unknown. In the same sample, other DNA sequences code for this CDR3. The record originates from a study of cytomegalovirus exposure and HLA in healthy donors. Broader study findings: Indistinguishable V segments, including TRBV6-2 and TRBV6-3, were excluded.

Germline V gives CDR1 MNHEY, CDR2 SMNVEV (reference sequence). The V segment lost 5 bases and the J segment 5 bases; nucleotides outside the gene matches: 4. This CDR3 has 13 residues. PCR used 60 Vbeta primers and 13 Jbeta primers. The assay was immunoSEQ multiplex PCR, and TCRdb's table has in-frame clones only and misses some. The sample holds 150,000 or so clones, roughly 78% seen once. The specimen sequenced was PBMCs. The rearrangement links TRBV27 to TRBJ1-2; 8 bases line up with TRBD1. The TCR comes from a man aged 40-49 years in good health and CMV-seropositive. The CDR3 spells CASSPTGGYGYTF. CDR3 sequence (DNA): TGTGCCAGCAGTCCCACAGGGGGATATGGCTACACCTTC.